This TCR beta chain was sequenced for a study of breast tumors, draining lymph nodes, adjacent tissues. Study-wide results and limits: Compared with lymph nodes, tumors were less diverse; compared with nontumor tissue, more.

In its sample, this clonotype was seen many times. Its antigen is not known. TCRdb re-called the multiplex PCR reads through MiXCR, storing one row per CDR3 protein. The sample gives 150,000 to 250,000 distinct CDR3 sequences, approximately 33% of which show up once; roughly 4% is in the top ten. Samples came from axillary lymph nodes draining the breast cancer. The clonotype was recovered from a female donor with breast cancer. Some clones in this sample may be carry-over from other donors' samples. Sequenced input: axillary lymph node tissue.

The CDR3 is CASSRDRGTYGYTF. The CDR3 region has the DNA TGTGCCAGCAGCCGGGACAGGGGTACTTATGGCTACACCTTC. The chain links TRBV7-8 to TRBJ1-2; 10 nucleotides agree with TRBD1. This CDR3 spans 14 amino acids. The V gene's germline CDR1 is SGHVS and CDR2 FQNEAQ. The J segment lost 5 bases and the V segment lost 5 bases, leaving 5 bases of the junction unmatched.